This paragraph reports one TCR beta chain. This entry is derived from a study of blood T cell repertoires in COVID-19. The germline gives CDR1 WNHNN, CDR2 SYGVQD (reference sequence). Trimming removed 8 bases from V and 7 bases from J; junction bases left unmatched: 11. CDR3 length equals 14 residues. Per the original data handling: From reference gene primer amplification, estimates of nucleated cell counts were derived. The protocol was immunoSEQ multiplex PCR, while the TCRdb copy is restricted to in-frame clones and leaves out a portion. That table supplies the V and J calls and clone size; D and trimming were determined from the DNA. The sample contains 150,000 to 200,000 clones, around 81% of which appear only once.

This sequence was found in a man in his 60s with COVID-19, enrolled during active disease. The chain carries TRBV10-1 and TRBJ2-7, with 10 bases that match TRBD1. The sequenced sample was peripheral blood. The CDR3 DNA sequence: TGCGCCAGCTCTACGGACAGGGGGGTTGTGGAGCAGTACTTC. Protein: CASSTDRGVVEQYF.